The 5 T cell receptor beta chains given below trace back to one sample, sequenced in a study of blood T cell repertoires in COVID-19. Assay: immunoSEQ multiplex PCR; the TCRdb copy retains only in-frame clones and omits some. The profile covers around 370,000 clones, with about 90% appearing a single time and roughly 6.3% taken by the ten largest. The sample was peripheral blood. Receptors were obtained from a woman aged 50 to 60 with COVID-19, enrolled during active disease.

In nucleotides, the CDR3 is TGCGCCAGCAGCTTGGGCGCGGGACAGTTCGTCTATGGCTACACCTTC. It encodes CASSLGAGQFVYGYTF. V and J are TRBV5-1 and TRBJ1-2; 7 bases agree with TRBD1. Losses at the gene ends were 0 bases for V and 4 bases for J; bases not matched to a gene: 9. CDR1 and CDR2 (germline): SGHRS, YFSETQ. CDR3 size: 16 residues.

CDR3 region: CSVGQGNTEAFF. Here the CDR3 DNA reads TGCAGCGTCGGACAGGGGAACACTGAAGCTTTCTTT. The chain uses TRBV29-1 and TRBJ1-1, with 8 nucleotides matching TRBD1. V dropped 6 bases and J dropped 1; count of bases not matched to a gene: 1. Germline loops: CDR1 SQVTM, CDR2 ANQGSEA. The CDR3 length is 12 residues. The full variable domain, rest sourced from reference TRBV29-1 and TRBJ1-1, is SAVISQKPSRDICQRGTSLTIQCQVDSQVTMMFWYRQQPGQSLTLIATANQGSEATYESGFVIDKFPISRPNLTFSTLTVSNMSPEDSSIYLCSVGQGNTEAFFGQGTRLTVV.

The gene calls are TRBV19 and TRBJ2-1, with D uncertain. V gave up 3 bases and J gave up 8 bases, with 14 bases separating them. Germline V gene lookup returns CDR1 LNHDA and CDR2 SQIVND (reference sequence). The CDR3 is made up of 14 amino acids. CDR3 region: CASSIMNLAYEQFF. The DNA of the CDR3 is TGTGCCAGTAGTATTATGAATTTGGCCTATGAGCAGTTCTTC.

The J gene is TRBJ2-3, the V gene TRBV4-2; TRBD2 is a possible D gene (6 bases). Deletions cut 6 bases from V and 2 bases from J, with 18 bases between. Germline loops: CDR1 LGHNA, CDR2 YNFKEQ. The CDR3 sequence is 16 residues long. The CDR3 DNA sequence: TGTGCCAGCAGTCGGGGGATAGCAGCCGACACAGATACGCAGTATTTT. Its protein product is CASSRGIAADTDTQYF.

The chain carries TRBV25-1 and TRBJ2-2; D is perhaps TRBD2 (5 bases). Germline-derived CDR1 and CDR2 are MGHDK and SYGVNS. The germline V and J ends were trimmed by 4 bases and 1 base, with 10 bases remaining between them. The CDR3 is 15 amino acids. In DNA form, the CDR3 reads TGTGCCAGCAGTGGAGGACTCTTGAACACCGGGGAGCTGTTTTTT. Amino acid sequence: CASSGGLLNTGELFF. The whole variable domain, remainder taken from reference TRBV25-1 and TRBJ2-2, is EADIYQTPRYLVIGTGKKITLECSQTMGHDKMYWYQQDPGMELHLIHYSYGVNSTEKGDLSSESTVSRIRTEHFPLTLESARPSHTSQYLCASSGGLLNTGELFFGEGSRLTVL.